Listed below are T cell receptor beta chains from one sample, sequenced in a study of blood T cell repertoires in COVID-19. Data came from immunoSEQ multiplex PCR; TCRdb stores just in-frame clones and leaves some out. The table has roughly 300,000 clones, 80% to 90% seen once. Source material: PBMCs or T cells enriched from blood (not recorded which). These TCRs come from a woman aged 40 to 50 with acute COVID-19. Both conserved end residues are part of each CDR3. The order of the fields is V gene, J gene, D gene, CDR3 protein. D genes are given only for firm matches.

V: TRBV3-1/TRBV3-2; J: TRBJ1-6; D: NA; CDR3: CASSADSNSPLHF
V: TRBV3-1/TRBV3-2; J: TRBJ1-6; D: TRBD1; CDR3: CASSEMFRDRAHNSPLHF
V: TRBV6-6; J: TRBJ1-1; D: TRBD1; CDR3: CASSPEWTGGAGDTEAFF
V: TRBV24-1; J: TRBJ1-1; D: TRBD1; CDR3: CATHLPCDRDENTEAFF
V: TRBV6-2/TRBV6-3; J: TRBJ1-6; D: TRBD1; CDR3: CASSYPGTANSPLHF
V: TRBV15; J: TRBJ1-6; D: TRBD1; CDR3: CATSRGSRDRGNPLHF
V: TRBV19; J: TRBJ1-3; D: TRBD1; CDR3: CASSRDSSGNTIYF
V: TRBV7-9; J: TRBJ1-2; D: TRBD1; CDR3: CASSVRTGDNGYTF
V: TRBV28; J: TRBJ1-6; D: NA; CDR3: CASRLPGGYWGAQDSPLHF
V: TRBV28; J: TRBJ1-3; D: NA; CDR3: CASRSGLSSGNTIYF
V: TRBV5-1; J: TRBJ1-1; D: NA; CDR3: CASSRRTENTEAFF
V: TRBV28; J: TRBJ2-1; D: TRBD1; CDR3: CASSSQGVRSYNEQFF
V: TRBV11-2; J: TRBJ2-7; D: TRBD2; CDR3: CASSPVLAGSYEQYF
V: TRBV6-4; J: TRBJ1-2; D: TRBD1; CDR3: CASREPGTGFNYGYTF
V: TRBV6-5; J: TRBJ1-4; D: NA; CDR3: CASSYGSEGNEKLFF
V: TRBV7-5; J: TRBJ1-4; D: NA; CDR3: CARSQLGRVSNEKLFF
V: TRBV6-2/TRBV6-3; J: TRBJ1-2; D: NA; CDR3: CASSLEGYGYTF
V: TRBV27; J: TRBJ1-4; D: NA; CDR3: CASTPRRGTVGEKLFF
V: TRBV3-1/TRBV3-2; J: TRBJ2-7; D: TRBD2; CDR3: CASSSTGSGRIGQYF
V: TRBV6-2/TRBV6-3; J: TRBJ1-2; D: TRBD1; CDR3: CASSRGQGNYGYTF
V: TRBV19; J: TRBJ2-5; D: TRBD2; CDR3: CASSTTGTSPSETQYF
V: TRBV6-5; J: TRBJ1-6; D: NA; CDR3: CASRTGTKANSPLHF
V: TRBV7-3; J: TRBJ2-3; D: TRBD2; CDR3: CASSLLAGGLLNVDTQYF
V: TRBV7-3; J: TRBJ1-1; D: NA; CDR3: CASSTGPNTEAFF
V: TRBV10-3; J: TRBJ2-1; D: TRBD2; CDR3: CAISVASGLAYNEQFF
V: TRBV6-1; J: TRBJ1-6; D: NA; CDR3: CASSERLPALDSPLHF
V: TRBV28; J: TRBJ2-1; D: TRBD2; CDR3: CASSFGAGGTYNEQFF
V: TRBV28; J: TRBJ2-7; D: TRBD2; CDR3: CASSSRGTSGMGEQYF
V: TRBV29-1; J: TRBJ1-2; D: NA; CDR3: CSVQTETNYGYTF
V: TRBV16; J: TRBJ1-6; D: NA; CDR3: CASSQGREVAPLHF
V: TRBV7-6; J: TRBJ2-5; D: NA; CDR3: CASSLDGQTLQETQYF
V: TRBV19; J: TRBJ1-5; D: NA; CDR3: CASSTLTLSNQPQHF
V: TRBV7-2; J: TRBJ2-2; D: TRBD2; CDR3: CASSLLAKNTGELFF
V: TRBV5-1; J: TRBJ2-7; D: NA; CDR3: CASSLSGQAPGEQYF
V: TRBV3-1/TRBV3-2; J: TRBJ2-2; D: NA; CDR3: CASSQGGRRKNTGELFF
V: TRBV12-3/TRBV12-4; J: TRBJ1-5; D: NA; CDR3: CASSLRENQPQHF
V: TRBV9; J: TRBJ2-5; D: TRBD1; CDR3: CASSEGGAGYQETQYF
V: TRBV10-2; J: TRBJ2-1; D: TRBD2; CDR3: CATVLAGGYNEQFF
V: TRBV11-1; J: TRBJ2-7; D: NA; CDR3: CASSLAYRAGEQYF
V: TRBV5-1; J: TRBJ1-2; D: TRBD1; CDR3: CASSVGQGASSYGYTF
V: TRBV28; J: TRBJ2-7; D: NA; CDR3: CASISGGGPYEQYF
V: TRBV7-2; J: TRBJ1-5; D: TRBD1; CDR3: CASSPQGARNQPQHF
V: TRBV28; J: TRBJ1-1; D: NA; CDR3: CASSSPGGWNTEAFF
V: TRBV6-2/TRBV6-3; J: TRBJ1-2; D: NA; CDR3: CASSYRAGSANYGYTF
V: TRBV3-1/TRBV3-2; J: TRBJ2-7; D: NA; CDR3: CASSQGTYEQYF
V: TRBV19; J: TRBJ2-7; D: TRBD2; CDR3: CATRSNSGTYEQYF
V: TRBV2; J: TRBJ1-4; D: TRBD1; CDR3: CASSSGTGWELFF
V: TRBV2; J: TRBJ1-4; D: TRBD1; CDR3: CASNRDREEKLFF
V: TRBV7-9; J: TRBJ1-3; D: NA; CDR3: CASSVRVNTIYF
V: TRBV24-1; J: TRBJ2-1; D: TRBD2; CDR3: CATGASGAGGPEEQFF
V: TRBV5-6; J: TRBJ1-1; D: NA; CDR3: CASSLTGRGYTEAFF
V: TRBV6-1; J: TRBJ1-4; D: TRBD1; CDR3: CASSEFGQGVPNEKLFF
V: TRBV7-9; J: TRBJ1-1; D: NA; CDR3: CASSLFREAEAFF
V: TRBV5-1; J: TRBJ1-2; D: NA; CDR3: CASSFGEGRSGYTF
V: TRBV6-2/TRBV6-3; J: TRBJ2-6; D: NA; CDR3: CASSINSGANVLTF